This T cell receptor beta chain appears in the sequencing data of a study of T cell repertoires in cytomegalovirus infection. Looking at the study overall: An indication of both CMV infection and matching HLA type came from public TCR beta signatures.

Regarding the study as a whole: Predominance within the ex vivo response was attributable to HLA-C-restricted CMV-specific TCR beta clonotypes. Public TCR beta family frequency separated CMV-and-HLA carriers, including in an independent cohort.

This clonotype has more than one count but fewer than ten. Its specificity is not known. TCRdb re-called the reads through MiXCR, storing one row per CDR3 protein. The table has some 280,000 distinct CDR3 sequences, approximately 14% seen once. With V trimmed by 5 bases and J by 4 bases, 3 bases remained unmatched. The CDR3 length is 14 residues. Germline-derived CDR1 and CDR2 are MNHEY and SMNVEV (reference sequence). Material: PBMCs. The receptor was isolated from a human donor in good health (CMV status not recorded). Some clones in this sample may be carry-over from other donors' samples. V and J are TRBV27 and TRBJ2-7, with 12 bases that match TRBD2. DNA for the CDR3: TGTGCCAGCAGTCAAACTAGCGGGGGGTACGAGCAGTACTTC. Amino acid sequence: CASSQTSGGYEQYF.